A selection of T cell receptor beta chains follows, all from one sample in a study of STAT5B mutations in CD4+ large granular lymphocyte leukemia. Data came from immunoSEQ multiplex PCR; TCRdb stores just in-frame clones and leaves some out. The repertoire holds around 37,000 clones, with 75% to 85% as singletons. Sequencing was performed on CD4+ T cells from blood buffy coats. The receptors were sampled from a human donor in good health. The CDR3 runs from the conserved cysteine through the conserved F or W. The D gene is left open where the match is weak. Not all rows give a size; the values are once, few, many and, for expanded clones, a class.

clone_size,v_call,d_call,j_call,cdr3_nt,cdr3_aa
.,TRBV2,TRBD2,TRBJ2-1,TGTGCCAGCAGCTCCGGGACTAGTATGAACAATGAGCAGTTCTTC,CASSSGTSMNNEQFF
.,TRBV21-1,.,TRBJ2-6,TGTGCCAGCTCCCGAGGGGACAGGGGGTGTGGGGCCAACGTCCTGACTTTC,CASSRGDRGCGANVLTF
.,TRBV5-1,TRBD2,TRBJ2-1,TGCGCCAGCAGCTTGTCTGCCCAGACTAGCGGGGGTTACAATGAGCAGTTCTTC,CASSLSAQTSGGYNEQFF
.,TRBV7-3,TRBD1,TRBJ2-1,TGTGCCAGCAGCCCACTCCCGAGGGGACAGGGGGTAAAGGATGAGCAGTTCTTC,CASSPLPRGQGVKDEQFF
.,TRBV28,TRBD2,TRBJ2-1,TGTGCCAGCAGCTCTAGCGGGAGTCTAAGGGAGGGAGAGCAGTTCTTC,CASSSSGSLREGEQFF
once,TRBV19,.,TRBJ1-4,TGTGCCAGTAGTACAGGACTAAAAAGCTTGTTTTTT,CASSTGLKSLFF
.,TRBV19,TRBD1,TRBJ2-2,TGTGCCAGTAGGGGACAGGGGAGTCGGACCGGGGAGCTGTTTTTT,CASRGQGSRTGELFF
.,TRBV5-5,.,TRBJ2-5,TGTGCCAGCAGCGAGGAGACCCAAGAGACCCAGTACTTC,CASSEETQETQYF
.,TRBV9,.,TRBJ2-4,TGTGCCAGCAGCGTAGGGAACATTCAGTACTTC,CASSVGNIQYF
few,TRBV7-2,.,TRBJ2-2,TGTGCCAGCAGCACGGGCCTAGCGCGTCCCGGGGAGCTGTTTTTT,CASSTGLARPGELFF
few,TRBV7-2,.,TRBJ1-3,TGTGCCAGCAGCTCCCCAGGGTGGGGAAACACCATATATTTT,CASSSPGWGNTIYF
.,TRBV7-3,TRBD2,TRBJ2-1,TGTGCCAGCAGCTTAACGCTGGGAAGCGGGAGTGGAAATGAGCAGTTCTTC,CASSLTLGSGSGNEQFF
.,TRBV5-1,TRBD2,TRBJ2-5,TGCGCCAGCAGCCCCTCGACTAGCGGGGGAGAGACCCAGTACTTC,CASSPSTSGGETQYF
.,TRBV5-1,.,TRBJ1-6,TGCGCCAGCAGCGCAGGTGGCACTAGAGACTCCTATAATTCACCCCTCCACTTT,CASSAGGTRDSYNSPLHF
few,TRBV6-1,.,TRBJ2-7,TGTGCCAGCAGTGAAACGAGAGGTTACGAGCAGTACTTC,CASSETRGYEQYF
.,TRBV28,.,TRBJ1-1,TGTGCCAGCAGGTCACCGACAGAGAACACTGAAGCTTTCTTT,CASRSPTENTEAFF
.,TRBV5-1,.,TRBJ2-1,TGCGCCAGCAGGCCCGCAAGCTACAATGAGCAGTTCTTC,CASRPASYNEQFF
.,TRBV10-3,.,TRBJ2-5,TGTGCCATCAGTGAGGGGCTCAAAGAGACCCAGTACTTC,CAISEGLKETQYF